Here is one T cell receptor (beta chain) with its context. This entry is derived from a study of blood T cell repertoires in COVID-19. Some clones are missing from TCRdb's copy, which holds only in-frame ones; the method was immunoSEQ multiplex PCR. The sample carries 220,000 or so clones, around 89% recorded once. V lost 5 bases to trimming and J lost 0 bases, with 7 bases between them. The CDR3 has 13 residues. Germline lookup yields CDR1 LNHDA and CDR2 SQIVND (reference sequence). The receptor was isolated from a man aged 50 to 60 who had been exposed to COVID-19. This chain joins TRBV19 and TRBJ1-2, with D uncertain. Specimen: PBMCs or T cells enriched from blood (not recorded which). In DNA form, the CDR3 reads TGTGCCAGTAGTTTTCGGGCTAACTATGGCTACACCTTC. It yields the protein CASSFRANYGYTF.